Shown below are 11 T cell receptor beta chains from a single sample sequenced in a study of shared clonotypes between healthy human individuals. Libraries were prepared by immunoSEQ multiplex PCR; TCRdb keeps only in-frame clonotypes and omits some of them. The sample lists some 2,500,000 clones, approximately 93% occurring once. Material: naive CD4+ T cells from PBMCs. Subset in this sample: CD45RA+ positively selected. The receptors were gathered from a man aged 18 to 35 in good health. Some clones in this sample may be carry-over from other donors' samples.

This sequence joins TRBV28 and TRBJ1-4, with TRBD1 matching 7 bases. Germline V gene lookup returns CDR1 MDHEN and CDR2 SYDVKM. The CDR3 is 15 amino acids. The J segment lost 4 bases and the V segment lost 5 bases, leaving 7 bases of the junction unmatched. The chain's CDR3 is CASSQPGQFNEKLFF. As DNA, the CDR3 is TGTGCCAGCAGTCAACCGGGACAGTTTAATGAAAAACTGTTTTTT.

The chain couples TRBV29-1 to TRBJ2-3, with 9 bases aligning to TRBD1. This CDR3 has 15 amino acids. V trimming: 8 bases; J trimming: 3 bases; junction bases outside the gene matches: 12. Germline CDR1 is SQVTM and CDR2 is ANQGSEA. The CDR3 bases are TGCAGCTCAACCCCGGGACAGGGAGGGACAGATACGCAGTATTTT. It translates to CSSTPGQGGTDTQYF.

This chain links TRBV29-1 with TRBJ2-5, with 9 bases matching TRBD2. The CDR3 has 19 amino acids. V gave up 5 bases and J gave up 1 base; unmatched junction bases: 20. CDR1 is SQVTM and CDR2 is ANQGSEA in the germline V gene. The CDR3 here is CSVKGLRGPSGTLQETQYF. DNA for the CDR3: TGCAGCGTTAAGGGGCTAAGAGGCCCTAGCGGGACACTCCAAGAGACCCAGTACTTC.

The chain joins TRBV6-5 to TRBJ2-7; D is unclear. Germline CDR1 is MNHEY and CDR2 is SVGAGI. The V gene lost 8 bases and the J gene lost 4 bases, with 18 bases spanning the gap. CDR3 length: 14 amino acids. The CDR3 here is CASSETARKYEQYF. The CDR3 coding sequence is TGTGCCAGCTCCGAGACGGCGAGAAAGTACGAGCAGTACTTC.

V usage is TRBV5-4 and J usage is TRBJ2-5; D possibly uses TRBD1 or TRBD2 (5 bases each). V was trimmed by 2 bases and J by 2 bases, leaving 13 bases between them. Germline assignment: CDR1 SGHNT and CDR2 YYREEE (reference sequence). This CDR3 has 15 amino acids. CDR3 nucleotides: TGTGCCAGCAGCTTCTCGGGGACGGCTCAAGAGACCCAGTACTTC. Translated, it gives CASSFSGTAQETQYF.

This chain connects TRBV29-1 to TRBJ2-7, with D possibly being TRBD1 or TRBD2 (5 bases each). Trimming cost V 7 bases and J 3 bases, with 13 bases left between them. The germline V gene encodes CDR1 SQVTM and CDR2 ANQGSEA. This CDR3 has 12 residues. The CDR3 is CSAWGSNYEQYF. As DNA, the CDR3 is TGCAGCGCCTGGGGGTCGAACTACGAGCAGTACTTC.

The V and J genes are TRBV5-1 and TRBJ2-1; a possible D gene is TRBD2 (7 bases). The CDR3 runs to 16 residues. CDR1 SGHRS and CDR2 YFSETQ come from the germline V gene. V was trimmed by 5 bases and J by 4 bases, leaving 19 bases between them. In DNA form, the CDR3 reads TGCGCCAGCAGTTCCCAGGGCAGCGGGACATACAATGAGCAGTTCTTC. Protein: CASSSQGSGTYNEQFF.

The chain combines TRBV7-5 with TRBJ1-1. TRBV7-5 represents a pseudogene. This CDR3 region has 16 residues. The CDR3 loop is CVRSAICMGGNTEAFF. CDR3 in DNA: TGTGTCAGAAGCGCCATTTGCATGGGGGGGAACACTGAAGCTTTCTTT.

The chain recombines TRBV28 with TRBJ2-3; D may be TRBD2 (6 bases). This CDR3 spans 15 amino acids. Germline V gene sequence: CDR1 MDHEN, CDR2 SYDVKM. V was trimmed by 6 bases and J by 4 bases, leaving 17 bases between them. The CDR3 protein is CASRPWRDRPDTQYF. The CDR3, as DNA: TGTGCCAGCAGGCCTTGGCGGGATCGGCCAGATACGCAGTATTTT.

The chain recombines TRBV7-9 with TRBJ2-7; 14 nucleotides line up with TRBD2. CDR1 is SEHNR, CDR2 FQNEAQ, per germline (reference sequence). This CDR3 is 19 amino acids long. V was pared by 5 bases and J by 6 bases, with 18 bases of the junction left unmatched. The CDR3 is CASSHFLFTGTSGSLEQYF. The CDR3 bases are TGTGCCAGCAGCCATTTCTTATTTACCGGGACTAGCGGGAGTCTCGAGCAGTACTTC. The full variable domain, completed using reference TRBV7-9 and TRBJ2-7, is DTGVSQNPRHKITKRGQNVTFRCDPISEHNRLYWYRQTLGQGPEFLTYFQNEAQLEKSRLLSDRFSAERPKGSFSTLEIQRTEQGDSAMYLCASSHFLFTGTSGSLEQYFGPGTRLTVT.

Comments on this clone: This same CDR3 is encoded by further DNA sequences in the sample. The chain has TRBV6-1 and TRBJ2-7, with D possibly TRBD1 on 5 matching bases. V lost 5 bases to trimming and J lost 2 bases, with 10 bases between them. The length of the CDR3 is 13 residues. Germline V gives CDR1 MNHNS, CDR2 SASEGT. The CDR3 reads CASSRQGTYEQYF. The CDR3, as DNA: TGTGCCAGCAGTCGCCAGGGCACCTACGAGCAGTACTTC.